Each of the 4 T cell receptor beta chains below was sequenced from the same sample in a study of OX40 agonist ivuxolimab in advanced cancers. Libraries were prepared by immunoSEQ multiplex PCR; TCRdb keeps only in-frame clonotypes and omits some of them. The table shows tens of thousands of clones, with approximately 90% occurring only once. The sequenced sample was CD4+ or CD8+ T cells sorted from blood, obtained in a trial of the OX40 agonist ivuxolimab. These receptors came from an adult with an advanced solid tumor such as melanoma, head and neck, liver or kidney cancer.

This sequence joins TRBV19 and TRBJ2-1; TRBD1 agrees at 7 bases. The J segment lost 5 bases and the V segment lost 6 bases, leaving 10 bases of the junction unmatched. The CDR3 loop spans 15 amino acids. CDR1 is LNHDA and CDR2 is SQIVND in the germline V gene (reference sequence). The CDR3 DNA follows: TGTGCCAGTAGCCCCCTGACAGGGATTAACAATGAGCAGTTCTTC. Translated, it gives CASSPLTGINNEQFF.

The chain uses TRBV27 and TRBJ1-5; no reliable D call. Between the trimmed V and J ends, which lost 5 bases and 2 bases, there was a span of 10 bases. The germline gives CDR1 MNHEY, CDR2 SMNVEV (reference sequence). The CDR3 covers 14 residues. The CDR3 sequence: CASSPLMGNQPQHF. CDR3 DNA: TGTGCCAGCAGTCCCCTGATGGGCAATCAGCCCCAGCATTTT.

The rearrangement uses TRBV6-5 and TRBJ1-1, with D unclear. Germline lookup yields CDR1 MNHEY and CDR2 SVGAGI. The CDR3 extends over 14 amino acids. Between the trimmed V and J ends, which lost 4 bases and 4 bases, there was a span of 13 bases. In nucleotides, the CDR3 is TGTGCCAGCAGTTCCTCTAGCCGTAGCACTGAAGCTTTCTTT. Amino acids: CASSSSSRSTEAFF.

The chain combines TRBV7-9 with TRBJ2-5, with D perhaps assigned TRBD1 or TRBD2 (6 bases each). The germline V gene encodes CDR1 SEHNR and CDR2 FQNEAQ (reference sequence). The CDR3 loop spans 15 amino acids. V was shortened by 5 bases and J by 2 bases, with 15 bases between the two germline ends. The chain's CDR3 is CASSPWGALQETQYF. Written as DNA, the CDR3 is TGTGCCAGCAGCCCATGGGGGGCCTTACAAGAGACCCAGTACTTC.